This T cell receptor beta chain stems from a study of cytomegalovirus exposure and HLA in healthy donors (dated by TCRdb to 2016 to 2017). Describing the broader study: An earlier analysis of roughly 610 of the donors reported over 250 Gb of sequence data and around 120 million unique TCR beta sequences obtained from some 200 million T cells. An early release covering about 600 HLA-typed donors comprised about 300 gigabases of sequencing data and roughly 86 million unique TCR sequences. The genetic ancestry cluster associated with self-reported Caucasian donors included around four fifths of the 398 genotyped donors. The aim of the study was to test whether cataloging public T cell receptors could identify signatures of past pathogen exposure. The study profiled the T cell repertoires of more than 500 subjects by immunosequencing and related them to cytomegalovirus serostatus. Besides the first cohort of 666 subjects, a separate validation cohort made up of 120 or so different subjects was used. To predict cytomegalovirus infection status, the study brought together high-throughput TCR immunosequencing, statistical association of individual TCRs with disease status, and machine learning. In a later analysis, previously published TCR beta repertoires from 670 or so donors were re-analyzed and high-resolution HLA genotyping was added so that TCR occurrence patterns could be studied. Rather than using new phenotypic data, the later analysis identified candidate immune exposures from TCR beta sequences and from how often those sequences occurred across donors. An earlier analysis of several hundred of the donors applied high-throughput TCR beta sequencing to assess whether each TCR beta V gene segment acted as functional or pseudogenic. Donor age, sex, ethnicity and CMV serostatus were compiled alongside the repertoire data. In a later genetic analysis, genome-wide SNP genotypes for 398 of the 666 donors were used, and that subset was treated as a discovery cohort. Every repertoire in the discovery cohort had been generated on one and the same sequencing platform. Both class I and class II loci were covered by HLA typing, at four-digit resolution. Typing coverage varied by locus: about 620-630 donors for A, B, C, DRB1 and DQB1; more than 500 for DQA1; about 570 for DPA1; more than 450 for DPB1. Roughly five DR-DQ haplotypes were handled as single units for association and clustering, since linkage in the cohort was strong. Among 300 to 500 genotyped donors of the cohort, an average of about 240,000 unique TCR beta nucleotide sequences was sequenced per donor, of which roughly 17% were non-productive. Study-wide findings and limitations: According to a later analysis, most CMV-associated TCR beta chains appeared to be HLA-restricted, and the HLA associations seemed to be driven largely by CMV exposure. The cohort was sequenced for TCR beta chains only, and without alpha or paired-chain data the features that could be detected were limited. A group of highly shared sequence variants was considered likely to be a technical artifact of the sequencing pipeline. An earlier analysis of around 500 of the donors showed that most TCR beta V segments appeared in productive rearrangements either about 87% or about 30% of the time, which broadly matched IMGT annotations. Because the 87-base-pair reads could not distinguish some IMGT-functional V segments, including TRBV6-2 and TRBV6-3, those segments were excluded. In a later analysis, TCR association rates were found to vary across HLA loci, with the most associated TCRs seen for DRB1 alleles and the fewest for HLA-C alleles. In vitro tests confirmed that a few of the cytomegalovirus-associated TCR beta chains recognize cytomegalovirus antigens. A later genetic analysis associated a missense DCLRE1C variant with V-gene and J-gene trimming of TCR beta chains, and an independent cohort replicated the association. When HLA alleles, especially DR and DQ, strongly co-occurred, attributing TCR associations to individual alleles was difficult. Because counts were too low, under 20 rarely observed V segments, including chromosome 9 orphons, were left out of the earlier analysis of 587 of the donors. Linkage disequilibrium might explain the correlated functional status among segregating V segments, but an unknown experimental factor could not be ruled out. The classifier was reported to diagnose cytomegalovirus status with high specificity and sensitivity in both the original cohort and the validation cohort. The authors suggested that the approach could potentially be generalized to other disease states and immunological phenotypes. A further reported finding was that TCR beta sequences accurately predicted the HLA-A and HLA-B alleles for most subjects in the first cohort. CMV serostatus was the only immune exposure information available for the cohort. In a later analysis, HLA-associated TCR beta chains were found to be more clonally expanded and to have lower generation probabilities than equally common non-associated chains. Most TCR sequences were seen in very few donors, while some public TCRs were found in many individuals. The presence/absence analyses assumed that sequencing depth was roughly uniform across donors, and that assumption may not be true. Compared with the roughly 670-donor mean, donors in an Asian-associated ancestry cluster had fewer N-insertions in productive TCRs, according to a later genetic analysis. According to a later analysis, parvovirus B19, influenza, CMV and Epstein-Barr virus appeared linked to several top co-occurrence clusters. In a later analysis, about 17,000 TCR beta sequences were associated with specific HLA alleles at a false discovery rate of 0.05. The study listed around 160 TCR beta chains as associated with cytomegalovirus. HLA typing was unavailable for some donors at each locus, so association tests used only the typed subset.

The cohort consisted of 670 or so healthy bone marrow donors. Cohort members were all nominally healthy when sampled, although unrecorded immune exposures were likely present. The donor was CMV seropositive and belonged to the group of a few hundred seropositive cohort members. A peripheral blood sample was collected from each donor, and TCR beta sequencing was performed on peripheral blood mononuclear cells. Genomic DNA extraction from the blood cell samples was performed with the Qiagen DNeasy Blood Extraction Kit. The junction carries 11 bases between V and J, which are trimmed by 4 bases and 3 bases respectively. From a lookup of the germline V gene, CDR1 and CDR2 are SGHRS and YFSETQ. The CDR3 covers 13 residues, taking in both the cysteine and the phenylalanine. The sequence is cut down to CDR3 DNA, 39 bases in frame from base 1. Comments on this clone: Its recognized antigen is unknown. Base qualities are not at hand, and no much larger clone is one base apart.

To prepare the library, the immunoSEQ multiplex PCR assay was applied. A mixture of 60 forward primers for TCR Vbeta segments and 13 reverse primers for TCR Jbeta segments was used in the multiplex PCR. The CDR3 region of rearranged TCR beta genes was amplified from genomic DNA by a multiplex PCR assay. Amplified TCR beta libraries were sequenced as 87-base-pair reads on the Illumina HiSeq System. The paper's data handling went like this. Across the 700 or so repertoires, a later analysis counted 80 million or so unique TCR beta chains, around 11 million of which were shared by at least two donors. A nearest-neighbor algorithm error-corrected the raw reads and collapsed the reads into unique sequences, merging closely related sequences to remove PCR and sequencing errors. CDR3 sequences were aligned to IMGT reference sequences to assign V, D and J gene segments. Each retained sequence needed at least a six-nucleotide match to both a V gene segment and a J gene segment. A rearrangement counted as productive if the CDR3 had no stop codons and remained in frame with V and J, and every other rearrangement counted as non-productive. Following IMGT convention, CDR3 was defined as the stretch from the second conserved V-encoded cysteine to the conserved J-encoded phenylalanine. The earlier analysis of 550 to 650 of the donors excluded any sequence lacking an unambiguous match to a single V gene segment. An earlier analysis of fewer than 650 of the donors classified V segments as functional when productive rearrangements were above 56.7% and as segregating when the standard deviation between donors was above 5%. To diagnose cytomegalovirus status from the catalog of TCR beta chain sequences, a statistical classification framework was built. In a later analysis, V and J genes were assigned by comparing TCR nucleotide sequences against IMGT/GENE-DB human TR gene sequences. In a later analysis, CDR3 sequences and most-parsimonious VDJ recombination scenarios were assigned using the TCRdist pipeline. In a later analysis, every TCR beta chain was defined by the combination of its CDR3 amino acid sequence and its V-gene family, and reads without a unique V-gene family were dropped. As a way to deal with suspected cross-contamination and a sequencing artifact, a later analysis dropped 640 or so nucleotide sequences that were highly shared and had low generation probability. In a later analysis, a clonal expansion index was calculated for each public chain from normalized within-repertoire ranks of inferred template counts. A later analysis computed generation probabilities with a VDJ recombination model fitted to out-of-frame rearrangements, and checked the results against IGoR. In a later analysis, hypergeometric tests were used to score TCR-TCR, TCR-HLA and TCR-CMV co-occurrence, with a repertoire-size bias correction applied to TCR pairs. In a later analysis, false discovery rates were estimated by permuting HLA or CMV assignments 20 times. In a later analysis, co-occurring TCRs were grouped with DBSCAN, and TCRdist sequence similarity was added when clustering was performed within HLA-allele-positive subsets. Repertoires with fewer than 30,000 or more than 120,000 public chains, plus five repertoires with anomalous nucleotide sharing, were excluded from co-occurrence clustering. TCRdb re-hosts the immuneACCESS table, in-frame sequences only. Its copies lack some clones; in the studies checked, an unresolved V gene accounts for under half of them, and the cause for the rest is not known. V and J calls and clone size are copied from that table; D and trimming were computed from the DNA. This sample has around 99,000 clones in its table, and about three quarters of those were observed once. Of the sample, 6.5% to 8% falls within the top ten clones.

The specimen sequenced was PBMCs. This chain is built from TRBV5-1 and TRBJ2-7; the D gene is possibly TRBD1, with 5 bases matching. This receptor was taken from a man aged 45-65 years in good health and CMV-seropositive. The DNA sequence is TGCGCCAGCAGCCCCTCAGGGTACTACGAGCAGTACTTC. The encoded protein is CASSPSGYYEQYF.